This T cell receptor (beta chain) was sequenced in a study of T cell changes during pregnancy in multiple sclerosis. Germline V CDR1 and CDR2: LNHDA, SQIVND (reference sequence). The V segment lost 8 bases and the J segment 6 bases; nucleotides outside the gene matches: 10. This CDR3 contains 14 residues. Assay: immunoSEQ multiplex PCR; the TCRdb copy retains only in-frame clones and omits some. This repertoire shows about 75,000 clones, over 85% found once; its top ten account for roughly 0.14%. This TCR was recovered from a female donor with multiple sclerosis, enrolled in a pregnancy study. Sequenced material: CD4+ T cells from peripheral blood mononuclear cells, taken after pregnancy. The gene calls are TRBV19 and TRBJ2-3, with 8 bases matching TRBD2. CDR3 region: CASGPGAGGDTQYF. CDR3 sequence (DNA): TGTGCCAGTGGCCCAGGGGCGGGAGGCGATACGCAGTATTTT.